This TCR beta chain was identified in a study of immune evolution from preneoplasia to lung adenocarcinoma. Note on this clone: Antigen unknown.

Germline V gives CDR1 SGHVS, CDR2 FQNEAQ. CDR3 length: 12 amino acids. V was clipped by 5 bases and J by 4 bases, with 8 bases between them. Study observations and caveats: Clonality was highest in normal lung, lower in later-stage lesions apparently.

Profiled with immunoSEQ multiplex PCR; TCRdb holds only in-frame clones, not every one. The sample carries some 41,000 clones, roughly 80% recorded once. Sequencing input: FFPE invasive lung adenocarcinoma tissue. The sequence came from a person aged 55 to 75 with lung adenocarcinoma. The chain uses TRBV7-8 and TRBJ2-5; D is undetermined. CDR3 sequence reads: CASSRHGETQYF. The CDR3 DNA is TGTGCCAGCAGCCGACATGGAGAGACCCAGTACTTC.